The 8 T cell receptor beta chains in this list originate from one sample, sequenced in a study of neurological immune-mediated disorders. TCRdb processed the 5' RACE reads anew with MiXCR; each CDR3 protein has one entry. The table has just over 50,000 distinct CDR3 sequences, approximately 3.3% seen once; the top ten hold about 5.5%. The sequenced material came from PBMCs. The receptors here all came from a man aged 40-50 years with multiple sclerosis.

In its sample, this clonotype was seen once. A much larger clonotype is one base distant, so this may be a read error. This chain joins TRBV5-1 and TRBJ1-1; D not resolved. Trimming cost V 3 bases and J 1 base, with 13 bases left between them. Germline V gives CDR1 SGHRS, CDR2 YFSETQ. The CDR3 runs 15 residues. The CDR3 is CASSWGGKGNTEAFF. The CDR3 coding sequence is TGCGCCAGCAGCTGGGGAGGGAAAGGGAACACTGAAGCTTTCTTT. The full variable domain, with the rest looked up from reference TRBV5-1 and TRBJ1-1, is KAGVTQTPRYLIKTRGQQVTLSCSPISGHRSVSWYQQTPGQGLQFLFEYFSETQRNKGNFPGRFSGRQFSNSRSEMNVSTLELGDSALYLCASSWGGKGNTEAFFGQGTRLTVV.

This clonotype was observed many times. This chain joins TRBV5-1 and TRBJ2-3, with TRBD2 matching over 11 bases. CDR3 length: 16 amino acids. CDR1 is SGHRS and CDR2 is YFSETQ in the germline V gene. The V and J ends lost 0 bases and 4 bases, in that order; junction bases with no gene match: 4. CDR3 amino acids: CASSLGGTSGADTQYF. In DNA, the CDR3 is TGCGCCAGCAGCTTGGGAGGGACTAGCGGAGCAGATACGCAGTATTTT.

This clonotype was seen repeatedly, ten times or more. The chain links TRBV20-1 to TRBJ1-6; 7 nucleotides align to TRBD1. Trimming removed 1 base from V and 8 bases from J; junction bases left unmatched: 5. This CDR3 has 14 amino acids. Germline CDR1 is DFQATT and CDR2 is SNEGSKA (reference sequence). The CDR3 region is CSARVGTGDSPLHF. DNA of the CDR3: TGCAGTGCTAGAGTCGGCACAGGGGATTCACCCCTCCACTTT.

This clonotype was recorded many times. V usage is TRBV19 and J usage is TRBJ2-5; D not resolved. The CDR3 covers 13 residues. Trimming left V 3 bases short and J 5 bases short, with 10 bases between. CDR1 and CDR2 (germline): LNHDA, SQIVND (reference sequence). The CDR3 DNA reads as TGTGCCAGTAGTATGGGTAGTTCGGAGACCCAGTACTTC. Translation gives CASSMGSSETQYF.

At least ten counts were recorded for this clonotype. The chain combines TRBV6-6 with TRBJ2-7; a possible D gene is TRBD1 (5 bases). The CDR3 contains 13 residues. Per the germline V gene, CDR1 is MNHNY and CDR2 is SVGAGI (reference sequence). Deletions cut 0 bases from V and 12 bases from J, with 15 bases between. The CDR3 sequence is CASSYSQDTSTYF. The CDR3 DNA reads TGTGCCAGCAGTTACTCGCAGGACACCTCGACGTACTTC.

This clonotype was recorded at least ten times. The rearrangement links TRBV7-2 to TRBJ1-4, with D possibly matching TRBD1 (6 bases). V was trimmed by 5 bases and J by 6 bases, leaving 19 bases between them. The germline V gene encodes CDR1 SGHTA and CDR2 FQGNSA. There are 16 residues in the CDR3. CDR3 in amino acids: CASSLPPRGADEKLFF. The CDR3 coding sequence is TGTGCCAGCAGCCTCCCCCCTAGGGGGGCAGATGAAAAACTGTTTTTT.

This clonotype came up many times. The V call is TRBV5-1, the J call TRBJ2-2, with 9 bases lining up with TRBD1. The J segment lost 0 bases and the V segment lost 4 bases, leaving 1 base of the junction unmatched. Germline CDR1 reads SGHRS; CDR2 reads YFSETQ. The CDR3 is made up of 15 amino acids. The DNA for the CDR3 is TGCGCCAGCAGCCGGGACAGGGCGAACACCGGGGAGCTGTTTTTT. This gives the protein CASSRDRANTGELFF.

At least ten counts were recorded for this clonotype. This CDR3 reads CSVTSGVYNEQFF. DNA of the CDR3: TGCAGCGTAACTAGCGGGGTCTACAATGAGCAGTTCTTC. The chain carries TRBV29-1 and TRBJ2-1; TRBD2 agrees at 10 bases. The germline V gene encodes CDR1 SQVTM and CDR2 ANQGSEA. CDR3 length equals 13 residues. The junction had 2 bases not matched to a gene; V was cut back by 6 bases and J by 3 bases.